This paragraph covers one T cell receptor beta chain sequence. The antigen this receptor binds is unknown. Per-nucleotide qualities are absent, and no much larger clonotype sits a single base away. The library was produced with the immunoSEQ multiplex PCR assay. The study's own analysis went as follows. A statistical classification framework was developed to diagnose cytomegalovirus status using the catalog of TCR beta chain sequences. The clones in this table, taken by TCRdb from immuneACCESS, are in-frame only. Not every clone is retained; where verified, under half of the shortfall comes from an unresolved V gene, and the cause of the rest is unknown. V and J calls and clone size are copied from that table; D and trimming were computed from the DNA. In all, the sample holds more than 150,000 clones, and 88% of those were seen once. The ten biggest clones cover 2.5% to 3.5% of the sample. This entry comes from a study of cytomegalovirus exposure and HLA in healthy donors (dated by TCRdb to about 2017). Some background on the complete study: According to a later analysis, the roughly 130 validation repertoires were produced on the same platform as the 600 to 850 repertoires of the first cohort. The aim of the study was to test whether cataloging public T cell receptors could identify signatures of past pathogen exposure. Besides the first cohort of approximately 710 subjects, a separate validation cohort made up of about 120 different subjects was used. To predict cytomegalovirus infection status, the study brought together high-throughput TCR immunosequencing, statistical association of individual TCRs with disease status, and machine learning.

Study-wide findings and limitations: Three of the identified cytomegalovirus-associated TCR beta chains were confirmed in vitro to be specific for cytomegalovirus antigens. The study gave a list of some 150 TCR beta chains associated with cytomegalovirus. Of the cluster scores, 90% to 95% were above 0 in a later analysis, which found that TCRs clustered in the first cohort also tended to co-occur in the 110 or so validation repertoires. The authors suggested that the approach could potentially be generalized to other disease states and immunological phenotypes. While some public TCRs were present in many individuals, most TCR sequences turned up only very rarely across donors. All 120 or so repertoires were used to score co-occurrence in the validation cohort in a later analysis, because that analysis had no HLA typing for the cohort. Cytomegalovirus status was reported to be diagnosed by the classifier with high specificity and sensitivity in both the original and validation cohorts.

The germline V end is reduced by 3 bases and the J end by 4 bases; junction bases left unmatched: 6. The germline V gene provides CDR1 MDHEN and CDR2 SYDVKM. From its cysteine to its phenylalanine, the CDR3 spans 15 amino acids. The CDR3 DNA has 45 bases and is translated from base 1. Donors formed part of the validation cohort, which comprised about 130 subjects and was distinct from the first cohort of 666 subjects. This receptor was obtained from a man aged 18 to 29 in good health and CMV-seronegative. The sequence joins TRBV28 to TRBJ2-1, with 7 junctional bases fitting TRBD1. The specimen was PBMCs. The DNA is TGTGCCAGCAGTTTCGGGGACAGAAGATACAATGAGCAGTTCTTC. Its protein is CASSFGDRRYNEQFF.